A single sample gave rise to the 24 T cell receptor beta chains below, sequenced in a study of PD-1 blockade in classical Hodgkin lymphoma. Clones were sequenced by immunoSEQ multiplex PCR, and TCRdb holds only the in-frame ones, with some missing. The profile shows over 25,000 clones, more than 60% of them singletons. Patients all relapsed after autologous stem cell transplantation, and there was variation in brentuximab vedotin exposure. The sample in question was peripheral blood mononuclear cells (PBMCs), obtained before the second cycle of nivolumab. The receptors shown here come from a human donor with classical Hodgkin lymphoma.

The chain recombines TRBV5-1 with TRBJ2-3; no definite D call. Between the trimmed V and J ends, which lost 2 bases and 2 bases, there was a span of 15 bases. This CDR3 spans 16 amino acids. CDR1 and CDR2 from the germline V gene are SGHRS and YFSETQ. CDR3 loop: CASSFGASFFTDTQYF. The CDR3 DNA is TGCGCCAGCAGCTTCGGAGCCAGCTTTTTCACAGATACGCAGTATTTT.

This sequence joins TRBV28 and TRBJ1-1; no reliable D call. With 3 bases removed from V and 1 base from J, the gap between germline ends came to 9 bases. The CDR3 length is 14 residues. The V gene's germline CDR1 is MDHEN and CDR2 SYDVKM. The CDR3 region is CASSFGWGNTEAFF. The CDR3 region has the DNA TGTGCCAGCAGTTTCGGATGGGGGAACACTGAAGCTTTCTTT. The full variable domain, rest sourced from reference TRBV28 and TRBJ1-1, is DVKVTQSSRYLVKRTGEKVFLECVQDMDHENMFWYRQDPGLGLRLIYFSYDVKMKEKGDIPEGYSVSREKKERFSLILESASTNQTSMYLCASSFGWGNTEAFFGQGTRLTVV.

The J gene is TRBJ2-2, the V gene TRBV6-1, with D possibly called TRBD1 or TRBD2 (5 bases each). Germline V gene lookup returns CDR1 MNHNS and CDR2 SASEGT. V lost 6 bases, J lost 1 base, and 12 bases lay in between. This CDR3 region has 15 residues. The CDR3 region is CASRGVSMNTGELFF. CDR3 nucleotides: TGTGCCAGCAGGGGGGTCTCCATGAACACCGGGGAGCTGTTTTTT.

The chain couples TRBV7-9 to TRBJ2-1, with 8 nucleotides matching TRBD1. The CDR3 extends over 15 amino acids. Losses at the gene ends were 5 bases for V and 4 bases for J; bases not matched to a gene: 7. Per the germline V gene, CDR1 is SEHNR and CDR2 is FQNEAQ (reference sequence). The CDR3, as DNA: TGTGCCAGCAGCCGACAGGGGAATAAGTACAATGAGCAGTTCTTC. Amino acid sequence: CASSRQGNKYNEQFF. Full variable domain (remainder filled in from reference TRBV7-9 and TRBJ2-1): DTGVSQNPRHKITKRGQNVTFRCDPISEHNRLYWYRQTLGQGPEFLTYFQNEAQLEKSRLLSDRFSAERPKGSFSTLEIQRTEQGDSAMYLCASSRQGNKYNEQFFGPGTRLTVL.

This chain connects TRBV7-2 to TRBJ1-2; D is ambiguous. The V end lost 5 bases, the J end lost 1 base, and 8 bases lay between the germline ends. In germline, CDR1 is SGHTA, CDR2 FQGNSA. The CDR3 extends over 13 amino acids. The CDR3: CASSPASNYGYTF. The CDR3 nucleotides are TGTGCCAGCAGCCCTGCTAGTAACTATGGCTACACCTTC.

This clone occurred a few times. The chain links TRBV29-1 to TRBJ2-1; tentative D call: TRBD2 (5 bases). This CDR3 region has 15 residues. With 0 bases removed from V and 2 bases from J, the gap between germline ends came to 11 bases. Per the germline V gene, CDR1 is SQVTM and CDR2 is ANQGSEA. The CDR3 sequence is CSVEEAAVPYNEQFF. In DNA form, the CDR3 reads TGCAGCGTTGAAGAAGCAGCGGTACCCTACAATGAGCAGTTCTTC.

The V gene is TRBV10-3, the J gene TRBJ2-2, with 8 nucleotides matching TRBD1. Germline lookup yields CDR1 ENHRY and CDR2 SYGVKD. The CDR3 totals 13 residues. J gave up 3 bases and V 6 bases, and 0 bases lay outside the gene matches. The CDR3 DNA follows: TGTGCCATCAGGACAGGGGACACCGGGGAGCTGTTTTTT. Translated: CAIRTGDTGELFF.

This chain links TRBV7-2 with TRBJ2-5; 8 positions match TRBD2. J lost 2 bases, V lost 2 bases, and 4 bases had no gene match. This CDR3 is 15 amino acids long. Germline-derived CDR1 and CDR2 are SGHTA and FQGNSA. The DNA for the CDR3 is TGTGCCAGCAGCTTAAGGATAGCGGGGCAAGAGACCCAGTACTTC. Protein: CASSLRIAGQETQYF.

This chain connects TRBV28 to TRBJ2-6, with D unclear. CDR3 length: 14 amino acids. CDR1 is MDHEN and CDR2 is SYDVKM in the germline V gene. The germline V and J ends were trimmed by 3 bases and 0 bases, with 3 bases remaining between them. The CDR3 nucleotides are TGTGCCAGCAGTTTCATCTCTGGGGCCAACGTCCTGACTTTC. Amino acid sequence: CASSFISGANVLTF.

This clone appeared a single time. The V call is TRBV6-5, the J call TRBJ1-5, with D unresolved. Trimming removed 5 bases from V and 4 bases from J, with 9 bases in between. CDR3 length equals 13 residues. The germline gives CDR1 MNHEY, CDR2 SVGAGI. CDR3 in DNA: TGTGCCAGCAGTGCACCCCTTAATCAGCCCCAGCATTTT. This translates into CASSAPLNQPQHF.

CDR3 in amino acids: CASSSRRGSTDTQYF. CDR3 coding DNA: TGTGCCAGCAGCTCACGGCGGGGTAGCACAGATACGCAGTATTTT. V gene TRBV7-8 combines with J gene TRBJ2-3, with D perhaps matching TRBD2 (6 bases). V was cut by 4 bases and J by 0 bases, with 11 bases left in between. CDR1 is SGHVS and CDR2 is FQNEAQ in the germline V gene. The CDR3 covers 15 residues.

The rearrangement joins TRBV6-6 to TRBJ2-7; no clear D. Trimming cost V 0 bases and J 0 bases, with 12 bases left between them. There are 16 residues in the CDR3. The germline V gene encodes CDR1 MNHNY and CDR2 SVGAGI (reference sequence). The CDR3 protein is CASSYSRSINSYEQYV. The DNA for the CDR3 is TGTGCCAGCAGTTACTCCCGATCCATAAACTCCTACGAGCAGTACGTC.

V gene TRBV2 combines with J gene TRBJ1-3; 10 nucleotides align to TRBD1. The germline V gene encodes CDR1 SNHLY and CDR2 FYNNEI. J was trimmed by 1 base and V by 6 bases; bases with no gene match: 6. The CDR3 contains 16 residues. The CDR3 is CASRDPGQGSGNTIYF. The CDR3 DNA follows: TGTGCCAGCAGAGACCCGGGACAGGGGTCTGGAAACACCATATATTTT.

The chain carries TRBV11-2 and TRBJ1-6, with TRBD1 identical over 8 bases. The J segment lost 7 bases and the V segment lost 3 bases, leaving 5 bases of the junction unmatched. This CDR3 spans 15 amino acids. From germline, CDR1 is SGHAT and CDR2 FQNNGV. CDR3 sequence reads: CASSLNRGLNSPLHF. The CDR3 DNA is TGTGCCAGCAGCTTGAACAGGGGGTTGAATTCACCCCTCCACTTT.

This chain joins TRBV5-1 and TRBJ2-4; 10 bases line up with TRBD2. J lost 5 bases, V lost 3 bases, and 17 bases had no gene match. This CDR3 region has 19 residues. Per the germline V gene, CDR1 is SGHRS and CDR2 is YFSETQ. The chain's CDR3 is CASSSAVTSGAGAENIQYF. DNA of the CDR3: TGCGCCAGCAGCTCCGCCGTAACTAGCGGGGCGGGGGCTGAAAACATTCAGTACTTC.

The CDR3 DNA is TGTGCCAGTAGTACTATCTCCTATAATTCACCCCTCCACTTT. It is translated as CASSTISYNSPLHF. The rearrangement uses TRBV19 and TRBJ1-6; D unclear. Germline V gene lookup returns CDR1 LNHDA and CDR2 SQIVND (reference sequence). Trimming shortened V by 4 bases and J by 0 bases, and 4 bases separated the two germline ends. The CDR3 spans 14 residues.

This clone was seen a handful of times. The chain joins TRBV28 to TRBJ2-5, with a weak D call TRBD2 (6 bases). The V end was cut by 3 bases, the J end by 4 bases, with 18 bases between. In germline, CDR1 is MDHEN, CDR2 SYDVKM. The CDR3 is 16 amino acids. The CDR3 DNA reads TGTGCCAGCAGTTTCAGTCGACTAGATGGTGGAGAGACCCAGTACTTC. Residues: CASSFSRLDGGETQYF.

In its sample, this clone was seen a few times. The rearrangement joins TRBV2 to TRBJ2-7, with 8 nucleotides matching TRBD2. J was trimmed by 6 bases and V by 4 bases; bases with no gene match: 8. Looked up from germline, CDR1 is SNHLY and CDR2 is FYNNEI. CDR3 size: 14 residues. The CDR3 DNA is TGTGCCAGCAGTGGGGGCGGCGCGGGAGGCGAGCAGTACGTC. Translation: CASSGGGAGGEQYV.

The chain joins TRBV7-5 to TRBJ2-5; the tabulated D call, TRBD2, remains unverified against the DNA. TRBV7-5 is shown as a pseudogene. The CDR3 extends over 14 amino acids. In nucleotides, the CDR3 is TGTGTCAGAAGCTTGGGGGGTAAGAGAGAGACCCAGTACTTC. Translation gives CVRSLGGKRETQYF.

This clone was picked up many times. The V and J genes are TRBV4-2 and TRBJ1-5, with D tentatively TRBD1 (5 bases). The germline gives CDR1 LGHNA, CDR2 YNFKEQ. Trimming pared 2 bases from V and 1 base from J, leaving 9 bases between. The CDR3 covers 15 residues. In DNA, the CDR3 is TGTGCCAGCAGCCAACGGGGGGGGAGCAATCAGCCCCAGCATTTT. It yields the protein CASSQRGGSNQPQHF.

This rearrangement joins TRBV28 to TRBJ2-7, with D possibly being TRBD1 (6 bases). V dropped 5 bases and J dropped 3 bases, with 14 bases sitting between them. Germline V gene data show CDR1 as MDHEN and CDR2 as SYDVKM. The CDR3 is 14 amino acids. The CDR3 is CASSVAGQSYEQYV. The CDR3 DNA sequence: TGTGCCAGCAGTGTCGCCGGACAGAGCTACGAGCAGTACGTC.

The V call is TRBV4-2, the J call TRBJ2-1; D is undetermined. The CDR3 consists of 12 residues. The V end was cut by 5 bases, the J end by 16 bases, with 18 bases between. CDR1 and CDR2 (germline): LGHNA, YNFKEQ. The CDR3 loop reads CASSFQTGPVFF. CDR3 sequence (DNA): TGTGCCAGCAGCTTTCAGACTGGGCCCGTTTTCTTC.

The chain has TRBV9 and TRBJ2-2, with 8 nucleotides matching TRBD1. The V gene end was trimmed by 0 bases and the J gene end by 4 bases; junction bases not matched to a gene: 8. The CDR3 has 17 residues. Germline CDR1 is SGDLS and CDR2 is YYNGEE. The CDR3 here is CASSVVSGQGGTGELFF. The DNA for the CDR3 is TGTGCCAGCAGCGTAGTCTCCGGACAGGGTGGCACCGGGGAGCTGTTTTTT.

The rearrangement links TRBV6-5 to TRBJ1-4, with D perhaps TRBD1 (5 bases). Trimming took off 2 bases at V and 7 bases at J, with 8 bases between the two ends. CDR1 MNHEY and CDR2 SVGAGI come from the germline V gene. CDR3 length: 13 amino acids. CDR3 loop: CASSYGTSEKLFF. CDR3 coding DNA: TGTGCCAGCAGTTACGGGACGAGTGAAAAACTGTTTTTT.